The entry below gives a single T cell receptor (beta chain) sequence along with its context. The antigen is not known. Repertoires were sampled repeatedly during chemoradiotherapy. The CDR3 covers 14 residues. Germline CDR1 and CDR2: GTSNPN and SVGIG (reference sequence). Trimming took 3 bases from V and 5 from J, leaving 13 bases between them. This sample stems from a study of chemoradiotherapy in HPV16-positive cancers. Study-wide results and limits: Candidate HPV-specific clones and E7-related TCR motifs grew in tumor during treatment. HPV-responsive T-cell expansion during chemoradiotherapy was linked to improved recurrence-free survival in HPV16-positive patients. Functional assays defining HPV-specific T cells used only a couple of HPV16-positive patients.

Sequenced by immunoSEQ multiplex PCR; TCRdb stores in-frame clones only, minus some. The top ten hold 2.9% of the sample, which has nearly 3,000 clones, 87% seen once. This sequence joins TRBV30 and TRBJ1-4; unclear D gene. This clonotype was sampled from a human donor with HPV-associated anogenital cancer. The sample in question was tumor tissue, obtained from a patient who underwent chemoradiotherapy. The CDR3 nucleotides are TGTGCCTGGAGGCCCCCCGGGGAGAATGAAAAACTGTTTTTT. Protein: CAWRPPGENEKLFF. The full variable domain, its missing parts supplied by reference TRBV30 and TRBJ1-4, is SQTIHQWPATLVQPVGSPLSLECTVEGTSNPNLYWYRQAAGRGLQLLFYSVGIGQISSEVPQNLSASRPQDRQFILSSKKLLLSDSGFYLCAWRPPGENEKLFFGSGTQLSVL.